What follows is one TCR beta chain and its context. The data stem from a study of regulatory T cells in long-lasting Graves disease. Arm-PCR of CDR3 regions with iRepertoire HTBI primers generated TCR beta libraries. TCRdb itself ran the multiplex PCR reads through MiXCR, one entry per CDR3 protein. The sample records 400,000 to 550,000 distinct CDR3 sequences, 16% being singletons. Time point specified: newly diagnosed GD, antithyroid drugs for less than 3 months. Scientists built the TCR library using RNA that was extracted from PBMCs. The sample was also reused in another study, on T cells in Graves' hyperthyroidism and ophthalmopathy. According to that study: Separating ophthalmopathy from stable hyperthyroidism was achieved by a 13 V-J model.

This specimen consisted of peripheral blood mononuclear cells (PBMCs), obtained at new diagnosis, from a patient treated with antithyroid drugs. This TCR derives from a woman aged 18 to 35 with Graves disease.

DNA of the CDR3: TGTGCCACCAGTCTGGGACAGGGGGCTGAGCAGTTCTTC. Its translation: CATSLGQGAEQFF. V and J are TRBV24-1 and TRBJ2-1; TRBD1 matches 12 bases. With 6 bases clipped from V and 9 bases from J, the junction kept 2 bases outside the gene matches. From germline, CDR1 is KGHDR and CDR2 SFDVKD. The CDR3 loop spans 13 amino acids.